These 18 T cell receptor beta chains were all obtained from the same sample, sequenced in a study of blood T cell repertoires in COVID-19 (dated by TCRdb to the early 2020s). Libraries were made using the immunoSEQ multiplex PCR assay. In its TCRdb copy, this immuneACCESS table keeps in-frame sequences only and misses some clones. Where compared with another copy, unresolved V genes explain less than half of these, and the others have no known cause. The sample has 40,000 to 50,000 clones on record, about 85% of them singletons. Jointly, the top ten make up 3% to 3.5% of the sample. Material for sequencing was PBMCs or T cells enriched from blood (not recorded which). The origin of the receptors is a woman between 50 and 59 years old who had recovered from COVID-19.

This sequence joins TRBV25-1 and TRBJ1-3, with D perhaps matching TRBD1 (5 bases). Between the trimmed V and J ends, which lost 2 bases and 3 bases, there was a span of 8 bases. The CDR3 covers 14 residues. Germline values: CDR1 MGHDK, CDR2 SYGVNS. CDR3 loop: CASSEVGVGNTIYF. CDR3 coding DNA: TGTGCCAGCAGTGAAGTAGGGGTTGGAAACACCATATATTTT.

This clone turned up a few times. V and J are TRBV18 and TRBJ2-7; 9 bases are shared with TRBD1. The CDR3 contains 14 residues. CDR1 is KGHSH and CDR2 is LQKENI in the germline V gene. V was clipped by 6 bases and J by 4 bases; unmatched bases: 7. CDR3 region: CASSGTGIFYEQYF. The CDR3, as DNA: TGTGCCAGCTCCGGGACAGGGATATTTTACGAGCAGTACTTC.

The chain recombines TRBV27 with TRBJ1-4; D not certain. The CDR3 totals 15 residues. V gave up 2 bases and J gave up 11 bases, with 18 bases separating them. Germline V lookup: CDR1 MNHEY, CDR2 SMNVEV (reference sequence). The CDR3, as DNA: TGTGCCAGCAGTTTAACGGCAGGAGCGGCTTTGAAACTGTTTTTT. It yields the protein CASSLTAGAALKLFF.

The V call is TRBV30, the J call TRBJ1-6, with D tentatively TRBD1 (6 bases). This CDR3 spans 14 amino acids. V dropped 8 bases and J dropped 14 bases, with 25 bases sitting between them. Germline V gene data show CDR1 as GTSNPN and CDR2 as SVGIG (reference sequence). The DNA of the CDR3 is TGTGCCCGGGGATCGGGACAAAGTCGACGCTCCCTCCACTTT. Protein sequence: CARGSGQSRRSLHF. Looking up the rest from reference TRBV30 and TRBJ1-6 gives the full variable domain: SQTIHQWPATLVQPVGSPLSLECTVEGTSNPNLYWYRQAAGRGLQLLFYSVGIGQISSEVPQNLSASRPQDRQFILSSKKLLLSDSGFYLCARGSGQSRRSLHFGNGTRLTVT.

This sequence joins TRBV4-3 and TRBJ2-3; 8 nucleotides align to TRBD2. With V trimmed by 4 bases and J by 0 bases, 18 bases remained unmatched. The length of the CDR3 is 20 residues. Germline loops: CDR1 LGHNA, CDR2 YSLEER. CDR3 nucleotides: TGCGCCAGCAGCCGTCAGGTGGCAACGGGGGGGGGTGCTAGCACAGATACGCAGTATTTT. Protein sequence: CASSRQVATGGGASTDTQYF.

The V and J genes are TRBV19 and TRBJ2-1; 8 bases line up with TRBD2. Unmatched junction bases numbered 9, after V lost 0 bases and J lost 8 bases. CDR1 and CDR2 (germline): LNHDA, SQIVND (reference sequence). The CDR3 contains 16 residues. CDR3 sequence reads: CASSIDRGTRSDEQFF. The CDR3 region has the DNA TGTGCCAGTAGTATAGACCGGGGGACTAGAAGCGATGAGCAGTTCTTC.

The chain has TRBV4-1 and TRBJ2-5, with 11 nucleotides matching TRBD2. The CDR3 has 16 amino acids. CDR1 and CDR2 (germline): MGHRA, YSYEKL. With V trimmed by 4 bases and J by 3 bases, 7 bases remained unmatched. CDR3 DNA sequence: TGCGCCAGCAGCCCTTCCCTGACTAGCGGGGAAGAGACCCAGTACTTC. Amino acids: CASSPSLTSGEETQYF.

The gene calls are TRBV18 and TRBJ2-7; 7 bases fit TRBD2. CDR1 KGHSH and CDR2 LQKENI come from the germline V gene. J was trimmed by 3 bases and V by 2 bases; bases with no gene match: 4. The CDR3 is made up of 14 amino acids. The CDR3: CASSPGLADYEQYF. The CDR3 region has the DNA TGTGCCAGCTCACCAGGCCTAGCGGACTACGAGCAGTACTTC.

The chain recombines TRBV18 with TRBJ1-5; possibly TRBD1 for D (6 bases). The germline CDR1 and CDR2 sequences are KGHSH and LQKENI. The CDR3 is 15 residues long. Deletions cut 3 bases from V and 1 base from J, with 10 bases between. Written as DNA, the CDR3 is TGTGCCAGCTCACCGGAGACAGGCAGCAATCAGCCCCAGCATTTT. Translation gives CASSPETGSNQPQHF. The variable domain in full, completed from reference TRBV18 and TRBJ1-5, reads NAGVMQNPRHLVRRRGQEARLRCSPMKGHSHVYWYRQLPEEGLKFMVYLQKENIIDESGMPKERFSAEFPKEGPSILRIQQVVRGDSAAYFCASSPETGSNQPQHFGDGTRLSIL.

This sequence joins TRBV18 and TRBJ1-2; D perhaps matches TRBD1 (5 bases). The CDR3 contains 13 residues. Per germline, CDR1 KGHSH and CDR2 LQKENI. V was pared by 3 bases and J by 7 bases, with 12 bases between. The CDR3 here is CASSPDRDSGYTF. CDR3 coding DNA: TGTGCCAGCTCACCTGACCGGGACTCTGGCTACACCTTC.

This clone was seen just once. This rearrangement joins TRBV21-1 to TRBJ2-2; TRBD2, the table's D call, was not compared with the DNA. TRBV21-1 is classified as a pseudogene. The CDR3 contains 15 residues. Here the CDR3 DNA reads TGTGCCAGCAGCAAAGATGGGAGGAACACCGGGGAGCTGTTTTTT. Its protein product is CASSKDGRNTGELFF.

V is TRBV4-3 and J is TRBJ2-7, with D perhaps matching TRBD1 (6 bases). Trimming shortened V by 3 bases and J by 4 bases, and 16 bases separated the two germline ends. The germline gives CDR1 LGHNA, CDR2 YSLEER. The CDR3 consists of 15 residues. This CDR3 is CASSHQTGLFYEQYF. The CDR3 DNA sequence: TGCGCCAGCAGCCATCAAACAGGGCTTTTTTACGAGCAGTACTTC.

The chain combines TRBV19 with TRBJ1-4, with a weak D call TRBD1 (5 bases). Germline-derived CDR1 and CDR2 are LNHDA and SQIVND (reference sequence). CDR3 size: 15 residues. Trimming pared 7 bases from V and 5 bases from J, leaving 17 bases between. The CDR3 DNA reads TGTGCCAGTACCTCCCCCCAGGGTCCAAATGAAAAACTGTTTTTT. Its translation is CASTSPQGPNEKLFF.

The rearrangement joins TRBV7-3 to TRBJ1-6; D is uncertain. V lost 3 bases and J 3 bases, leaving 6 bases between the germline ends. The CDR3 is made up of 14 amino acids. CDR1 SGHTA and CDR2 FQGTGA come from the germline V gene. CDR3 in DNA: TGTGCCAGCAGCTTCCACAGCTATAATTCACCCCTCCACTTT. This encodes CASSFHSYNSPLHF.

The chain links TRBV28 to TRBJ2-2, with TRBD1 as a possible D gene (6 bases). Germline CDR1 reads MDHEN; CDR2 reads SYDVKM. V was pared by 4 bases and J by 2 bases, with 11 bases between. The CDR3 contains 15 residues. The CDR3 region has the DNA TGTGCCAGCAGTTCAGGGGAGTCAAACACCGGGGAGCTGTTTTTT. Protein sequence: CASSSGESNTGELFF.

This sequence joins TRBV12-3 or TRBV12-4 and TRBJ2-1, with 7 positions matching TRBD1. Trimming took 5 bases from V and 15 from J; bases not matched to a gene: 13. CDR3 length equals 13 residues. CDR3 protein: CASSRQGPADRFF. CDR3 in DNA: TGTGCCAGCAGTCGACAGGGTCCAGCGGATCGGTTCTTC.

The rearrangement links TRBV19 to TRBJ1-5; D unresolved. Germline values: CDR1 LNHDA, CDR2 SQIVND (reference sequence). Trimming cost V 7 bases and J 0 bases, with 13 bases left between them. The CDR3 consists of 15 residues. Here the CDR3 reads CASKTVVPSNQPQHF. Written as DNA, the CDR3 is TGTGCCAGTAAAACCGTAGTCCCTAGCAATCAGCCCCAGCATTTT.

J is TRBJ2-7 and V is TRBV5-4, with D possibly being TRBD1 (5 bases). This CDR3 contains 14 residues. The germline V gene has CDR1 SGHNT and CDR2 YYREEE (reference sequence). Trimming took 4 bases from V and 5 from J, leaving 16 bases between them. The CDR3 spells CASSPQTVGHEQYF. The CDR3 region has the DNA TGTGCCAGCAGCCCGCAGACAGTTGGGCACGAGCAGTACTTC.